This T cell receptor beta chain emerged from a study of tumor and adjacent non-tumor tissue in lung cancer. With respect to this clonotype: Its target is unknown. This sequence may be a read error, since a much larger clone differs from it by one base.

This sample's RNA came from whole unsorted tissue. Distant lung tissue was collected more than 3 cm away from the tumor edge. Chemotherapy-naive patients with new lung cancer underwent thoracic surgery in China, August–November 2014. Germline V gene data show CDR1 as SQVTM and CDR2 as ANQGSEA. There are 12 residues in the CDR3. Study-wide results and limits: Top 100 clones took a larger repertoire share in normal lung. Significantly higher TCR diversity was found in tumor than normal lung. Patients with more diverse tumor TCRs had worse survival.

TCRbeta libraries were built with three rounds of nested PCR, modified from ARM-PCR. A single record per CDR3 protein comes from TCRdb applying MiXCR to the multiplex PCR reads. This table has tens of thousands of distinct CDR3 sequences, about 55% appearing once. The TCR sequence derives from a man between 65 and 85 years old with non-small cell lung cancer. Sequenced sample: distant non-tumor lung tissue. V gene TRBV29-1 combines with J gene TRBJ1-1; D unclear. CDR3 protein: CSVEVGYFEVFF. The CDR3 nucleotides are TGCAGCGTTGAAGTGGGTTACTTTGAAGTTTTCTTT.